This note documents a single T cell receptor beta chain sequence. Its antigen remains unknown. At one end, the junction sequence differs from germline, possibly due to a read error. The record originates from a study of molecular identifiers for immune sequencing clone quantification. Regarding the study as a whole: Clones exceeding 20 RNA copies carried over 98% of effector molecules but under 1% of naive-cell molecules. Spiked Jurkat TCR RNA equal to one cell could reportedly be picked out among 900,000 to 1,000,000 naive cells.

CDR3 length: 14 amino acids. The germline gives CDR1 SNHLY, CDR2 FYNNEI. TCRdb processed the PCR reads anew with MiXCR; each CDR3 protein has one entry. This sample carries around 480,000 distinct CDR3 sequences, 20% to 25% of them seen once, and the ten largest clones take around 0.84%. Sorted cell numbers of 20,000 to 1,000,000, with 10%, 30% or 50% RNA, served as input for naive CD8 libraries. The V gene is TRBV2, the J gene TRBJ1-5; 8 bases are a match to TRBD1. Sample: naive CD8+ T cells from blood, with Jurkat cell RNA spiked in. As to subset: FACS-sorted CD8+CD4-CCR7+CD45RA+ naive T cells. The clonotype comes from a human donor in good health. Some libraries in this study had Jurkat cell RNA spiked in. The CDR3 protein is CAGSDGTGNQPQHF. The CDR3 DNA is TGTGCCGGCAGTGACGGGACAGGTAATCAGCCCCAGCATTTT.